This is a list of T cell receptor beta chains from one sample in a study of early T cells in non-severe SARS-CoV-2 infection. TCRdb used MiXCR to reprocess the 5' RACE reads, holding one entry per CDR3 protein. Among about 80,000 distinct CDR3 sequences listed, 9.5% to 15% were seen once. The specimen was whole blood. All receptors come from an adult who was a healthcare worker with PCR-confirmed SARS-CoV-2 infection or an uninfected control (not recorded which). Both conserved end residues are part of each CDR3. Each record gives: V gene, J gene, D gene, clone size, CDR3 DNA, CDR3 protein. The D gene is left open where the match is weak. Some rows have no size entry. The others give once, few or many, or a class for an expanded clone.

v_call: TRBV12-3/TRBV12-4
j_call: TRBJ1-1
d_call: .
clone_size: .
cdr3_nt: TGTGCCAGCAGTGCCGGAGGAAACTCGAGGGGCACTGAAGCTTTCTTT
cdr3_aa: CASSAGGNSRGTEAFF

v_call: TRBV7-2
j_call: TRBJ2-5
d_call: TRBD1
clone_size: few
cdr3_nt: TGTGCCAGCAGCCAGCGACAGGGGATGGGGACCCATGTAGAGACCCAGTACTTC
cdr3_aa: CASSQRQGMGTHVETQYF

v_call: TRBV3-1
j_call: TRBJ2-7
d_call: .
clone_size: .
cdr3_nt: TGTGCCAGCAGACGAGACAGCGAGCAGTACTTC
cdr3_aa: CASRRDSEQYF

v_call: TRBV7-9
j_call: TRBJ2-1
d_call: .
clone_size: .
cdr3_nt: TGTGCCAGCAGCCCGGACCCTCCGTTCTTC
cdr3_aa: CASSPDPPFF

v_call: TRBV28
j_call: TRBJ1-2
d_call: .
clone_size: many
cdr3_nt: TGTGCCAGCAGTTTCCAGGACGGTTATCGTGGCTACACCTTC
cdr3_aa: CASSFQDGYRGYTF

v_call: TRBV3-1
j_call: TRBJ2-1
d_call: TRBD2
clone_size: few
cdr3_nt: TGTGCCAGCAGCCAAGAGACTAGCGGGAGGAATGAGCAGTTCTTC
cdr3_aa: CASSQETSGRNEQFF

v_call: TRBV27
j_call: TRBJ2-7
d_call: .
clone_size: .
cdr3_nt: TGTGCCAGCAGTCCCCCTCCGGGTAGTTATCACGAGCAGTACTTC
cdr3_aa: CASSPPPGSYHEQYF

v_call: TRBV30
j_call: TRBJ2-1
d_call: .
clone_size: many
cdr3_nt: TGTGCCTGGAGTGTACGGCTAAGAGGGGACAATGAGCAGTTCTTC
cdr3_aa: CAWSVRLRGDNEQFF

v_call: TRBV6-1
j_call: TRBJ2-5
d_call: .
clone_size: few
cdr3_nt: TGTGCCAGCAGTGAAGATATAGGGAAGAAGACCCAGTACTTC
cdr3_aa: CASSEDIGKKTQYF

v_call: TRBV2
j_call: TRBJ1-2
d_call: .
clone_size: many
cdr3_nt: TGTGCCAGCATTATGTCCGGACCTTGGGGTGGCTACACCTTC
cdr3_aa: CASIMSGPWGGYTF

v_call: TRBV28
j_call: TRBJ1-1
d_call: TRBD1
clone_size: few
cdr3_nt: TGTGCCAGCAGCCCGGGACAGACGAACACTGAAGCTTTCTTT
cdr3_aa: CASSPGQTNTEAFF

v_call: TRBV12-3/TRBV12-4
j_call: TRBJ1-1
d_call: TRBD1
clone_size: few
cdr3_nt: TGTGCCAGCAGTTGGGGGACAGGGGGCCTCGATGAAGCTTTCTTT
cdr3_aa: CASSWGTGGLDEAFF

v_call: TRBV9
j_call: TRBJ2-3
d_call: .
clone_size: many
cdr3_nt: TGTGCCAGCAGCGCGGACAGTCGACAAGATACGCAGTATTTT
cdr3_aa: CASSADSRQDTQYF

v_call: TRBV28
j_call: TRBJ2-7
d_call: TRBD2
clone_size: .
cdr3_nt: TGTGCCAGCAGTCCCATCTTCTTAGCGGGAGGTGGCGAGCAGTACTTC
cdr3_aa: CASSPIFLAGGGEQYF

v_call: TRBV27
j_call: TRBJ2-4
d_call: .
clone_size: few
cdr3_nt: TGTGCCAGTCTAAGCAAAAACATTCAGTACTTC
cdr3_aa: CASLSKNIQYF

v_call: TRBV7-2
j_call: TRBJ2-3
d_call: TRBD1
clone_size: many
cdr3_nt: TGTGCCAGCAGCTTAGGAGTCAACAGGGGTACAGATACGCAGTATTTT
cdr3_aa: CASSLGVNRGTDTQYF

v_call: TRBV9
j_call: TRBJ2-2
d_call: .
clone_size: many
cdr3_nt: TGTGCCAGCAGCGTAACAGAGAACACCGGGGAGCTGTTTTTT
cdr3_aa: CASSVTENTGELFF

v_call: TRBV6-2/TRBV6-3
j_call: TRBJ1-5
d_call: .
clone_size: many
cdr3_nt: TGTGCCAGCAGTTATGGGGACTGGCCCCAGCATTTT
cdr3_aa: CASSYGDWPQHF

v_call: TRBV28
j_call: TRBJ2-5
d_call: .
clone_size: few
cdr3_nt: TGTGCCAGCAGTGGATCGTTGGAGGCGGAGACCCAGTACTTC
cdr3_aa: CASSGSLEAETQYF

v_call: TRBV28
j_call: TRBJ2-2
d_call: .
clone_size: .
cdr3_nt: TGTGCCAGCAGTTACCCAAGGCGGGAGAACACCGGGGAGCTGTTTTTT
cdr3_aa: CASSYPRRENTGELFF

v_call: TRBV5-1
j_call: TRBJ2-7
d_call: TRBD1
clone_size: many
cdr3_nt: TGCGCCAGCAGCGCCACAGGGGGCCTCTCCTACGAGCAGTACTTC
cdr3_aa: CASSATGGLSYEQYF

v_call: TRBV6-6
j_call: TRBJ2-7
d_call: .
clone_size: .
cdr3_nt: TGTGCCAGCAGTTACTCAGTGGGCTGGGAGCAGTACTTC
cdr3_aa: CASSYSVGWEQYF

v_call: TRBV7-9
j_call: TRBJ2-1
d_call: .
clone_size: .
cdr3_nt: TGTGCCAGCAGTAACATTGACGAGCAGTTCTTC
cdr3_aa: CASSNIDEQFF

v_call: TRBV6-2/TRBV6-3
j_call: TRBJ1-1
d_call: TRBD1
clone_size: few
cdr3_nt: TGTGCCAGCAGTCCCCGGACAGGAAAAAACACTGAAGCTTTCTTT
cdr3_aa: CASSPRTGKNTEAFF

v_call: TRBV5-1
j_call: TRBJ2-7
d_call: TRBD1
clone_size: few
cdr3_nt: TGCGCCAGCAGAACGGATGGGGGACAGGGCCCCTACGAGCAGTACTTC
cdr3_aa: CASRTDGGQGPYEQYF

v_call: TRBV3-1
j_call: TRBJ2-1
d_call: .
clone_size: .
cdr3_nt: TGTGCCAGCAGCTTCAGAGGACTTCTCTCCTACAATGAGCAGTTCTTC
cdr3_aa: CASSFRGLLSYNEQFF

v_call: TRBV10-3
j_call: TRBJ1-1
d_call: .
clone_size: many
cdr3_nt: TGTGCCATCAGAACCGGACAGAACACTGAAGCTTTCTTT
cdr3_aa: CAIRTGQNTEAFF

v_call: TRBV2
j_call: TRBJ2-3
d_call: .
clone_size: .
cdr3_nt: TGTGCCAGCAGTGATCGGGGGGCAGATACGCAGTATTTC
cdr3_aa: CASSDRGADTQYF

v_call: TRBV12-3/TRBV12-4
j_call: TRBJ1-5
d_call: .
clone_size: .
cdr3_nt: TGTGCCAGCCATGGGGGGTTTAATCAGCCCCAGCATTTT
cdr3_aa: CASHGGFNQPQHF

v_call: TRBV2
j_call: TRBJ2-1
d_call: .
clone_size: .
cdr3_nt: TGTGCCAGCACCCCGGACGGGAATGAGCAGTTCTTC
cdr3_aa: CASTPDGNEQFF

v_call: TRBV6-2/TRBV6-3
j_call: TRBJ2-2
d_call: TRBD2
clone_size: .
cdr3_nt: TGTGCCAGCAGTTACCCGGAAAATAGCGGGAGTGATTTTGGAGGCACCGGGGAGCTGTTTTTT
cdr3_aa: CASSYPENSGSDFGGTGELFF

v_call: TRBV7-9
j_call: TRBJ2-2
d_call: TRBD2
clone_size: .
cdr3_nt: TGTGCCAGCAGCCTCCCCCTTTTCGCGGGAGACACCGGGGAGCTGTTTTTT
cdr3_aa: CASSLPLFAGDTGELFF